The 23 T cell receptor beta chains presented below share a single source sample, sequenced in a study of T-cell reconstitution after alpha-beta-depleted transplantation in children. Library preparation (for TCRbeta) was performed with unique molecular identifiers. TCRdb processed the PCR reads anew with MiXCR; each CDR3 protein has one entry. The profile shows hundreds of thousands of distinct CDR3 sequences, about 15% of them singletons. Sequencing was performed on PBMCs from the stem cell graft donor, taken from the stem cell graft. These receptors were collected from a human donor who donated a stem cell graft to a child with acute myeloid leukemia.

This clonotype was counted many times. V and J are TRBV25-1 and TRBJ2-7; weak D call: TRBD1 (5 bases). This CDR3 comprises 15 residues. V lost 4 bases and J 4 bases, leaving 17 bases between the germline ends. In germline, CDR1 is MGHDK, CDR2 SYGVNS. This CDR3 reads CASSAHLRDAYEQYV. The CDR3 DNA sequence: TGTGCCAGCAGTGCCCATCTCAGGGATGCGTACGAGCAGTACGTC.

This clonotype has at least ten counts. The chain recombines TRBV7-2 with TRBJ2-3, with TRBD2 identical over 9 bases. Germline assignment: CDR1 SGHTA and CDR2 FQGNSA. V was pared by 2 bases and J by 5 bases, with 5 bases of the junction left unmatched. CDR3 size: 15 residues. The CDR3 here is CASSLSSGALDTQYF. CDR3 coding DNA: TGTGCCAGCAGCTTATCTAGCGGGGCCTTAGATACGCAGTATTTT.

This clonotype was found many times. V is TRBV20-1 and J is TRBJ2-5, with 9 bases aligning to TRBD2. There are 14 residues in the CDR3. V lost 2 bases and J lost 3; bases outside the gene matches: 4. Germline loops: CDR1 DFQATT, CDR2 SNEGSKA (reference sequence). The CDR3 here is CSARTSSGEETQYF. CDR3 in DNA: TGCAGTGCTAGAACGTCTAGCGGGGAAGAGACCCAGTACTTC.

This clonotype was observed once. The genes are TRBV13 and TRBJ1-6; 7 nucleotides line up with TRBD1. V gave up 0 bases and J gave up 3 bases; unmatched junction bases: 2. The CDR3 totals 16 residues. The V gene's germline CDR1 is PRHDT and CDR2 FYEKMQ (reference sequence). CDR3: CASSLGRDSYNSPLHF. The CDR3 nucleotides are TGTGCCAGCAGCTTAGGACGGGACAGCTATAATTCACCCCTCCACTTT.

In this sample, this clonotype turned up many times. This chain joins TRBV5-1 and TRBJ2-1; 10 nucleotides match TRBD1. Germline V lookup: CDR1 SGHRS, CDR2 YFSETQ. This CDR3 is 15 amino acids long. With 4 bases clipped from V and 7 bases from J, the junction kept 8 bases outside the gene matches. The chain's CDR3 is CASSAAGQGRNEQFF. DNA of the CDR3: TGCGCCAGCAGCGCCGCGGGACAGGGGAGGAATGAGCAGTTCTTC.

This rearrangement joins TRBV4-1 to TRBJ2-7, with 7 bases lining up with TRBD1. The CDR3 spans 17 residues. The germline gives CDR1 MGHRA, CDR2 YSYEKL. The trim removed 2 bases at V and 4 bases at J, leaving 14 bases unmatched. The CDR3 coding sequence is TGCGCCAGCAGCCAATCCCCCACAGGGGCTGGTTATTACGAGCAGTACTTC. This translates into CASSQSPTGAGYYEQYF.

This clonotype has only one observation. The germline gene is not matched at one end of the junction; a read error may be the cause. As DNA, the CDR3 is TGCTGTGCTAGAGGGTCCCTACTAGCGGGGAGGCTTGGAGAGACCCAGTACTTC. Translation: CCARGSLLAGRLGETQYF. The chain couples TRBV20-1 to TRBJ2-5; 10 nucleotides match TRBD2. There are 18 residues in the CDR3. Germline V gene lookup returns CDR1 DFQATT and CDR2 SNEGSKA (reference sequence).

The table lists this clonotype with a count of one. This chain uses TRBV27 with TRBJ2-1; 14 bases match TRBD2. Germline V gene data show CDR1 as MNHEY and CDR2 as SMNVEV (reference sequence). V was pared by 3 bases and J by 7 bases, with 8 bases of the junction left unmatched. This CDR3 comprises 17 residues. The chain's CDR3 is CASSFPGLAGARNEQFF. CDR3 nucleotides: TGTGCCAGCAGTTTTCCGGGACTAGCGGGGGCGCGGAATGAGCAGTTCTTC.

This clonotype appeared a few times. The chain is built from TRBV6-5 and TRBJ1-5, with D perhaps matching TRBD1 (6 bases). This CDR3 has 15 residues. Germline V gene sequence: CDR1 MNHEY, CDR2 SVGAGI. V was cut by 4 bases and J by 0 bases, with 10 bases left in between. Here the CDR3 reads CASSWTEGSNQPQHF. In DNA form, the CDR3 reads TGTGCCAGCAGTTGGACAGAGGGTAGCAATCAGCCCCAGCATTTT.

The chain links TRBV7-8 to TRBJ2-3; 7 nucleotides match TRBD2. This CDR3 is 15 amino acids long. Looked up from germline, CDR1 is SGHVS and CDR2 is FQNEAQ. Losses at the gene ends were 4 bases for V and 2 bases for J; bases not matched to a gene: 6. This chain's CDR3 is CASSSLAVLTDTQYF. CDR3 sequence (DNA): TGTGCCAGCAGCTCGCTAGCGGTCCTCACAGATACGCAGTATTTT.

This clonotype has a handful of counts. This sequence joins TRBV3-1 and TRBJ2-3, with D possibly matching TRBD2 (9 bases). V shed 6 bases and J shed 2 bases, with 24 bases lying between them. The germline CDR1 and CDR2 sequences are LGHDT and YNNKEL (reference sequence). The CDR3 is 18 residues long. CDR3 region: CASRGTGRSGGPTDTQYF. CDR3 sequence (DNA): TGTGCCAGCAGAGGGACAGGACGTAGCGGGGGACCCACAGATACGCAGTATTTT.

The chain joins TRBV5-1 to TRBJ1-4, with a possible D match to TRBD1 (6 bases). CDR3 size: 17 residues. V lost 6 bases and J lost 7, with 25 bases in between. Germline V gene lookup returns CDR1 SGHRS and CDR2 YFSETQ. The CDR3 DNA reads TGCGCCAGCACCCGGGGTTATACAGGGCAAAGAGCTGAAAAACTGTTTTTT. This translates into CASTRGYTGQRAEKLFF.

Only a few counts were recorded for this clonotype. The V and J genes are TRBV5-1 and TRBJ2-3, with D perhaps TRBD2 (6 bases). Germline loops: CDR1 SGHRS, CDR2 YFSETQ. This CDR3 contains 14 residues. The V and J ends lost 4 bases and 4 bases respectively, with 13 bases between them. CDR3 DNA sequence: TGCGCCAGCAGCGGGGACTCCTTATCAGATACGCAGTATTTT. This gives the protein CASSGDSLSDTQYF.

Many counts were recorded for this clonotype. This sequence joins TRBV7-3 and TRBJ2-5, with TRBD2 matching over 9 bases. Germline V gene lookup returns CDR1 SGHTA and CDR2 FQGTGA. V shed 0 bases and J 1 base; nucleotides not matched to a gene: 3. CDR3 length: 16 residues. The CDR3, as DNA: TGTGCCAGCAGCTTAACTAGCGGGGGATTCCAAGAGACCCAGTACTTC. This encodes CASSLTSGGFQETQYF.

This clonotype appeared many times. The chain uses TRBV20-1 and TRBJ2-7, with a possible D match to TRBD2 (5 bases). This CDR3 comprises 14 residues. In germline, CDR1 is DFQATT, CDR2 SNEGSKA (reference sequence). V lost 3 bases and J lost 4, with 16 bases in between. This CDR3 reads CSASKAGGGYEQYF. Here the CDR3 DNA reads TGCAGTGCTAGTAAGGCAGGAGGCGGGTACGAGCAGTACTTC.

The chain couples TRBV4-3 to TRBJ1-4, with TRBD1 as a possible D gene (5 bases). The CDR3 is 15 amino acids. The ends were cut back, 4 bases at V and 4 bases at J, with 13 bases in the middle. Germline assignment: CDR1 LGHNA and CDR2 YSLEER. The CDR3: CASSPSRGSNEKLFF. The CDR3, as DNA: TGCGCCAGCAGCCCAAGTCGGGGGAGTAATGAAAAACTGTTTTTT.

This clonotype was seen ten or more times. The chain links TRBV13 to TRBJ2-7; possibly TRBD1 or TRBD2 for D (6 bases each). There are 15 residues in the CDR3. V was pared by 6 bases and J by 0 bases, with 15 bases between. Germline CDR1 PRHDT, CDR2 FYEKMQ (reference sequence). In nucleotides, the CDR3 is TGTGCCAGCAGTTGGAGGGGGACGGGCTCCTACGAGCAGTACGTC. Encoded protein: CASSWRGTGSYEQYV.

The chain uses TRBV29-1 and TRBJ2-7, with 7 bases aligning to TRBD1. CDR3 size: 13 residues. Germline values: CDR1 SQVTM, CDR2 ANQGSEA. The junction had 9 bases not matched to a gene; V was cut back by 7 bases and J by 3 bases. For the CDR3, the DNA is TGCAGCGCATTTAGACAGGGACGCTACGAGCAGTACTTC. This codes for CSAFRQGRYEQYF.

J is TRBJ2-7 and V is TRBV7-8, with a possible D match to TRBD2 (5 bases). CDR1 is SGHVS and CDR2 is FQNEAQ in the germline V gene. CDR3 length: 16 amino acids. Between the trimmed V and J ends, which lost 1 base and 0 bases, there was a span of 13 bases. This CDR3 reads CASSLEAGGSSYEQYV. The CDR3 DNA follows: TGTGCCAGCAGCTTAGAGGCAGGTGGGAGCTCCTACGAGCAGTACGTC.

The table lists this clonotype with many counts. V gene TRBV12-3 or TRBV12-4 combines with J gene TRBJ2-7; TRBD2 matches 11 bases. CDR3 length: 14 residues. V lost 5 bases to trimming and J lost 4 bases; unmatched junction nucleotides: 4. The CDR3 is CASSPSGRFYEQYF. Here the CDR3 DNA reads TGTGCCAGCAGTCCTAGCGGGAGGTTTTACGAGCAGTACTTC.

This clonotype was observed a handful of times. The V and J genes are TRBV7-9 and TRBJ1-3; weak D call: TRBD1 (6 bases). V was cut by 2 bases and J by 4 bases, with 12 bases left in between. This CDR3 spans 15 amino acids. The germline V gene has CDR1 SEHNR and CDR2 FQNEAQ (reference sequence). The CDR3 here is CASSLSQGQGNTIYF. The CDR3 region has the DNA TGTGCCAGCAGCTTAAGTCAGGGGCAAGGAAACACCATATATTTT.

This clonotype was seen ten or more times. The V gene is TRBV29-1, the J gene TRBJ2-3; D ambiguous. Germline values: CDR1 SQVTM, CDR2 ANQGSEA. This CDR3 is built from 12 residues. Trimming took 5 bases from V and 2 from J, leaving 8 bases between them. CDR3 coding DNA: TGCAGCGTTCGGGCAGACACAGATACGCAGTATTTT. Its protein product is CSVRADTDTQYF.

This clonotype has just a few counts. The chain carries TRBV9 and TRBJ2-6; D ambiguous. This CDR3 is built from 15 residues. V was pared by 3 bases and J by 4 bases, with 11 bases between. The germline V gene encodes CDR1 SGDLS and CDR2 YYNGEE. The CDR3 loop is CASSAVGTGANVLTF. CDR3 in DNA: TGTGCCAGCAGCGCAGTCGGTACCGGGGCCAACGTCCTGACTTTC.